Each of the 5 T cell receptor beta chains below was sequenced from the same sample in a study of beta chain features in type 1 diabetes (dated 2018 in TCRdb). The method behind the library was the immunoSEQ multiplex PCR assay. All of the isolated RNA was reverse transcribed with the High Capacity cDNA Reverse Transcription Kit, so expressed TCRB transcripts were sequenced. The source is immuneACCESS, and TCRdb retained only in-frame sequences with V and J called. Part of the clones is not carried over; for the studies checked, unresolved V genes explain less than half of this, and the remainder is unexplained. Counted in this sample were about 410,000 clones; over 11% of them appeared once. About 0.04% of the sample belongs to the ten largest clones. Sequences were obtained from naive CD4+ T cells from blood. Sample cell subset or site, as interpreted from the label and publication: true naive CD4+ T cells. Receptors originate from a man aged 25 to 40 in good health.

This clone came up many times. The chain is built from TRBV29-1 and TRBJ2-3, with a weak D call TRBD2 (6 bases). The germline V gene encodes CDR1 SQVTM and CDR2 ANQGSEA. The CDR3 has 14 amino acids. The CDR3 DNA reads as TGCAGTCCAACCGGGGGACGTAACACAGATACGCAGTATTTT. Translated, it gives CSPTGGRNTDTQYF.

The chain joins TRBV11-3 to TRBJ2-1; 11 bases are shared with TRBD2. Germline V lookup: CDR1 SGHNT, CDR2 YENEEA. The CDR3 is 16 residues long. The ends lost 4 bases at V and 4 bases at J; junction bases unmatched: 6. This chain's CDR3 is CASSSRLAGMYNEQFF. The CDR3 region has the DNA TGTGCCAGCAGCTCAAGACTAGCGGGAATGTACAATGAGCAGTTCTTC.

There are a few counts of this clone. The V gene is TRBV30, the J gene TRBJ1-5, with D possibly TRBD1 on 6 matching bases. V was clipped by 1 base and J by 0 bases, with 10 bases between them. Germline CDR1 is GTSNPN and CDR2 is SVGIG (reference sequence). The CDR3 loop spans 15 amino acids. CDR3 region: CAWSGGTPSNQPQHF. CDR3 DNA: TGTGCCTGGAGTGGCGGGACACCTAGCAATCAGCCCCAGCATTTT.

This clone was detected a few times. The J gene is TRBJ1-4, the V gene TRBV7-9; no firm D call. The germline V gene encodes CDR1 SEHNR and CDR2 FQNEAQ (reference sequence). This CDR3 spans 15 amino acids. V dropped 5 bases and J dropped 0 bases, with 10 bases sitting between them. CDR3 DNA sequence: TGTGCCAGCAGCCCGCGAAGCGCAACTAATGAAAAACTGTTTTTT. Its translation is CASSPRSATNEKLFF.

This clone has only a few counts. CDR3 DNA: TGTGCCAGCAGCCGCAGACTAGCGGATAGCACAGATACGCAGTATTTT. Protein: CASSRRLADSTDTQYF. V is TRBV16 and J is TRBJ2-3; 9 bases align to TRBD2. The germline gives CDR1 KGHSY, CDR2 FQNENV. The CDR3 has 16 amino acids. The junction had 5 bases not matched to a gene; V was cut back by 4 bases and J by 0 bases.